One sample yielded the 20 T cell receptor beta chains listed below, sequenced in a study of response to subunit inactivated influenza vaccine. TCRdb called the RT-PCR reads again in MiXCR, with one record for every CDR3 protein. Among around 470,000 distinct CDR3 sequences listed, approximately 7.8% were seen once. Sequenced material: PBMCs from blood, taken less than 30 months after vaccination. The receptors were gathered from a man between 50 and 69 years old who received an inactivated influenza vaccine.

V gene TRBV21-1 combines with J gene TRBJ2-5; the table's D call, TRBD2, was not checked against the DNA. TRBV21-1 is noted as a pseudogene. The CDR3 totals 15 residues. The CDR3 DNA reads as TGTGCCAGCAGCAAAGCGGGCGGGATTCAAGAGACCCAGTACTTC. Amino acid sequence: CASSKAGGIQETQYF.

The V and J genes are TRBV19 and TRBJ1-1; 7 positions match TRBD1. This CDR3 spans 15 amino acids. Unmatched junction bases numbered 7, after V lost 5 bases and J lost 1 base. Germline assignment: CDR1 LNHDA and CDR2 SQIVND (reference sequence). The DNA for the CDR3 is TGTGCCAGTAGTGGGATTAGACAGGGGAACACTGAAGCTTTCTTT. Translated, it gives CASSGIRQGNTEAFF. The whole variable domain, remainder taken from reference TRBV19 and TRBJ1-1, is DGGITQSPKYLFRKEGQNVTLSCEQNLNHDAMYWYRQDPGQGLRLIYYSQIVNDFQKGDIAEGYSVSREKKESFPLTVTSAQKNPTAFYLCASSGIRQGNTEAFFGQGTRLTVV.

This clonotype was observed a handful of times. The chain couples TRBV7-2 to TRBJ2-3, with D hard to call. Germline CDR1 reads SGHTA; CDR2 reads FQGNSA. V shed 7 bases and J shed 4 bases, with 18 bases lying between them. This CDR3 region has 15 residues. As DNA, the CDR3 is TGTGCCAGCACCGCCGGGCCCGGAAGGGCAGATACGCAGTATTTT. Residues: CASTAGPGRADTQYF.

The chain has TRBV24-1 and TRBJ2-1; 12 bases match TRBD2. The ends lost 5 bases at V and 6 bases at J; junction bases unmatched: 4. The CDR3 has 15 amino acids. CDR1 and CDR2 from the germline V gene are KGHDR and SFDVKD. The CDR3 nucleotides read TGTGCCACCAGTGTCAGACTAGCGGGAGCCAATGAGCAGTTCTTC. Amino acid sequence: CATSVRLAGANEQFF.

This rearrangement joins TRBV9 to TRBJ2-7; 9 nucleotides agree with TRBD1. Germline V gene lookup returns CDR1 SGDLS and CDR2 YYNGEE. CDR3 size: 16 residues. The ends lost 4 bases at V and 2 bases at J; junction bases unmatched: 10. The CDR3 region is CASSPAGQGPTYEQYF. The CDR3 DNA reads TGTGCCAGCAGCCCAGCGGGACAGGGTCCGACCTACGAGCAGTACTTC.

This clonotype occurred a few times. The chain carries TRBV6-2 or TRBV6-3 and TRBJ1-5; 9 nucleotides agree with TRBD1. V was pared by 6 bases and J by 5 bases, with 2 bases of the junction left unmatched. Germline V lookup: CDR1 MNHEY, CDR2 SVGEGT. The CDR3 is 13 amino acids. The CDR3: CASRRQGDQPQHF. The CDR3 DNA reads TGTGCCAGCAGAAGACAGGGGGATCAGCCCCAGCATTTT.

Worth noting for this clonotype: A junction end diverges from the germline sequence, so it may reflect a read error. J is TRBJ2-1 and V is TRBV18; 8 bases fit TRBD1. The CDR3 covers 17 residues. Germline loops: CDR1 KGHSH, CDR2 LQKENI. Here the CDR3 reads CASSPQGRGRSYNEQFF. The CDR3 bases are TGTGCCAGCTCCCCACAGGGCAGGGGGCGATCCTACAATGAGCAGTTCTTC.

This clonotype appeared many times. The DNA of the CDR3 is TGCAGTGCTAGAGATTACCGACAGGGGACGTCCTACAATGAGCAGTTCTTC. Protein: CSARDYRQGTSYNEQFF. The rearrangement links TRBV20-1 to TRBJ2-1; 8 nucleotides line up with TRBD1. V lost 0 bases and J lost 1; bases outside the gene matches: 8. This CDR3 comprises 17 residues. Germline V gene lookup returns CDR1 DFQATT and CDR2 SNEGSKA (reference sequence).

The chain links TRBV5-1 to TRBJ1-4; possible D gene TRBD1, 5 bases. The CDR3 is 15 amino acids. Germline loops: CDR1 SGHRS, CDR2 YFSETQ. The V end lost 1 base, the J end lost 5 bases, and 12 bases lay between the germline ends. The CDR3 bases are TGCGCCAGCAGCTTGATCGGGGGGTCCAATGAAAAACTGTTTTTT. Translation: CASSLIGGSNEKLFF. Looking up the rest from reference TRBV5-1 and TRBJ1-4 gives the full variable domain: KAGVTQTPRYLIKTRGQQVTLSCSPISGHRSVSWYQQTPGQGLQFLFEYFSETQRNKGNFPGRFSGRQFSNSRSEMNVSTLELGDSALYLCASSLIGGSNEKLFFGSGTQLSVL.

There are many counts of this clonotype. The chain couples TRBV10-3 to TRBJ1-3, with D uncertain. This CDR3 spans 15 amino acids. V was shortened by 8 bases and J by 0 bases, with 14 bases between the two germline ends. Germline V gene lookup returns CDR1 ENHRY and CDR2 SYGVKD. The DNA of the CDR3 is TGTGCCATCGGTAACACCCTGGGCTCTGGAAACACCATATATTTT. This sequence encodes CAIGNTLGSGNTIYF.

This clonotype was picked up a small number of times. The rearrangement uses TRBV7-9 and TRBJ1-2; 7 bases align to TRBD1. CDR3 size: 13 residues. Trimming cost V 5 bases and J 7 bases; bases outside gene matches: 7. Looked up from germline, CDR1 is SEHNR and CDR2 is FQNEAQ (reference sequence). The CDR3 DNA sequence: TGTGCCAGCAGCCTGGACAGGCGTCCTGGCTACACCTTC. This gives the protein CASSLDRRPGYTF.

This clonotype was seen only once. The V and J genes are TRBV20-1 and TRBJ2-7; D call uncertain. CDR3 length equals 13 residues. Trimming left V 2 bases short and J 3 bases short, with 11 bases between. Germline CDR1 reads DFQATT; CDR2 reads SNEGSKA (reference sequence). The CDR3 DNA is TGCAGTGCTAGACACCGGCGCGACTACGAGCAGTACTTC. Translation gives CSARHRRDYEQYF.

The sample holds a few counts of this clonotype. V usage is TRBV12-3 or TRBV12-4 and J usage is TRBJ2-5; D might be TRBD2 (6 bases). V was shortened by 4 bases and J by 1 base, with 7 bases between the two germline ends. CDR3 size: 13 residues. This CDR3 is CASSWRAQETQYF. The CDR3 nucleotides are TGTGCCAGCAGTTGGAGGGCCCAAGAGACCCAGTACTTC.

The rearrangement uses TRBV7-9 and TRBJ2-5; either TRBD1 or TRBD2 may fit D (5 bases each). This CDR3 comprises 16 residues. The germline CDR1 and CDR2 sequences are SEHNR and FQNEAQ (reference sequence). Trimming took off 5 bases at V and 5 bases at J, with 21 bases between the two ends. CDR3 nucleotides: TGTGCCAGCAGCCCCATTCTTCGGGGCTTTGGGGAGACCCAGTACTTC. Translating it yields CASSPILRGFGETQYF.

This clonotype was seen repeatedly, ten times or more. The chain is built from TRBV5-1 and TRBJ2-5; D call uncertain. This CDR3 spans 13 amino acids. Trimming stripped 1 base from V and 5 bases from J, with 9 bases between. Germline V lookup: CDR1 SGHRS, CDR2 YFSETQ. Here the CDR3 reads CASSLWGGETQYF. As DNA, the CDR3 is TGCGCCAGCAGCTTGTGGGGTGGGGAGACCCAGTACTTC.

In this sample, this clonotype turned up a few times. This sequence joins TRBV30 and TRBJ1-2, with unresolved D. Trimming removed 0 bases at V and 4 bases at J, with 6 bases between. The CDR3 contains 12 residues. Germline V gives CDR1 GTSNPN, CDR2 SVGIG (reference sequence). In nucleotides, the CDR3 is TGTGCCTGGAGTGTTTTTATCTATGGCTACACCTTC. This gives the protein CAWSVFIYGYTF.

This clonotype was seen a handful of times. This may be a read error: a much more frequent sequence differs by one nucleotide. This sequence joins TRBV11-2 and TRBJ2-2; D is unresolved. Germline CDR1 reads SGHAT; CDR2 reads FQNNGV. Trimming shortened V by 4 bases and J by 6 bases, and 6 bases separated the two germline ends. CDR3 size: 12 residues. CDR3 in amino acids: CASSSYSGELFF. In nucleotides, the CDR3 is TGTGCCAGCAGCTCCTACTCCGGGGAGCTGTTTTTT.

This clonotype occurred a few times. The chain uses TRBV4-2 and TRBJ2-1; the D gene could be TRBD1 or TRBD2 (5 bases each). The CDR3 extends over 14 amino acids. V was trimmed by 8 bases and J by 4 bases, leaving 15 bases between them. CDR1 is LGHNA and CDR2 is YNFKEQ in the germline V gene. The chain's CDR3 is CASALGDRYNEQFF. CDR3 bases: TGTGCCAGCGCCCTGGGGGACCGATACAATGAGCAGTTCTTC.

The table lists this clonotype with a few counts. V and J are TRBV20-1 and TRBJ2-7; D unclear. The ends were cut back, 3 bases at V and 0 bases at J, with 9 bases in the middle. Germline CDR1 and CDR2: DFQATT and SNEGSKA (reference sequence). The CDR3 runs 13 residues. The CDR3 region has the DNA TGCAGTGCTAGTCAGGCAGGCTCCTACGAGCAGTACTTC. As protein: CSASQAGSYEQYF.

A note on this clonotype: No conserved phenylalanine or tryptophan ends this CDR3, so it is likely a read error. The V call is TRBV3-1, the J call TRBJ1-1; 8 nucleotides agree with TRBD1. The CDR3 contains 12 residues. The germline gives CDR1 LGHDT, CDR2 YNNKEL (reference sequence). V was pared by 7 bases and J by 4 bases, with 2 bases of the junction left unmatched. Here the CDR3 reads CASKTGGTEAFS. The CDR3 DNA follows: TGTGCCAGCAAAACAGGGGGCACTGAAGCTTTCTCT.